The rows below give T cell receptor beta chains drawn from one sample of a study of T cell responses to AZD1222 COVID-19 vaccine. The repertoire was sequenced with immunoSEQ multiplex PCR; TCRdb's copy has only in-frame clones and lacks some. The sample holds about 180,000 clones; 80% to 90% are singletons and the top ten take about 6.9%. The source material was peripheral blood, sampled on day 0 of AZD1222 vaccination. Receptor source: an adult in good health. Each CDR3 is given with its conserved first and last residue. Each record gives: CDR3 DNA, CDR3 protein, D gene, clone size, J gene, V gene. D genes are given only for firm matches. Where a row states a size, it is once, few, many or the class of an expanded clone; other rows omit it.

CDR3nt: TGTGCCAGCAGTTTAGGGGAAAAACTGTTTTTT
CDR3aa: CASSLGEKLFF
d_gene: -
abundance: -
j_gene: TRBJ1-4
v_gene: TRBV12-3/TRBV12-4

CDR3nt: TGTGCCATCAGTGGGGTCCCGGGACAGGGAATGAACACTGAAGCTTTCTTT
CDR3aa: CAISGVPGQGMNTEAFF
d_gene: TRBD1
abundance: -
j_gene: TRBJ1-1
v_gene: TRBV10-3

CDR3nt: TGTGCCAGCAGCCAAGGCTCCGTGAACACTGAAGCTTTCTTT
CDR3aa: CASSQGSVNTEAFF
d_gene: -
abundance: -
j_gene: TRBJ1-1
v_gene: TRBV3-1/TRBV3-2

CDR3nt: TGTGCCAGCAGCCAAGAGAGGGGTTCACCCCTCCACTTT
CDR3aa: CASSQERGSPLHF
d_gene: -
abundance: -
j_gene: TRBJ1-6
v_gene: TRBV3-1/TRBV3-2

CDR3nt: TGCAGCGTACAGGGGGGGACCTACAATGAGCAGTTCTTC
CDR3aa: CSVQGGTYNEQFF
d_gene: -
abundance: -
j_gene: TRBJ2-1
v_gene: TRBV29-1

CDR3nt: TGTGCCAGCAGCTTGTGGGACAGGTACAATCAGCCCCAGCATTTT
CDR3aa: CASSLWDRYNQPQHF
d_gene: TRBD1
abundance: -
j_gene: TRBJ1-5
v_gene: TRBV5-6

CDR3nt: TGTGCCAGCAGCCGGACAGTAAGTAAAGAGACCCAGTACTTC
CDR3aa: CASSRTVSKETQYF
d_gene: -
abundance: -
j_gene: TRBJ2-5
v_gene: TRBV2

CDR3nt: TGTGCCAGCAGCCGGACAGGGGGACAACCACCCCTCCACTTT
CDR3aa: CASSRTGGQPPLHF
d_gene: TRBD1
abundance: -
j_gene: TRBJ1-6
v_gene: TRBV5-4

CDR3nt: TGCGCCAGCAGCTTTACAGGAGACTCCTACGAGCAGTACTTC
CDR3aa: CASSFTGDSYEQYF
d_gene: -
abundance: -
j_gene: TRBJ2-7
v_gene: TRBV5-1

CDR3nt: TGTGCCAGCAGTTACGGGGCCTTTTACGAGCAGTACTTC
CDR3aa: CASSYGAFYEQYF
d_gene: -
abundance: -
j_gene: TRBJ2-7
v_gene: TRBV6-2/TRBV6-3

CDR3nt: TGTGCCAGCAGTGACCGCGGCGGGGGACCCGGAAACACCATATATTTT
CDR3aa: CASSDRGGGPGNTIYF
d_gene: -
abundance: once
j_gene: TRBJ1-3
v_gene: TRBV25-1

CDR3nt: TGTGCCAGCAGCCAAGTCTACCAGGCAACTGAAGCTTTCTTT
CDR3aa: CASSQVYQATEAFF
d_gene: -
abundance: -
j_gene: TRBJ1-1
v_gene: TRBV14

CDR3nt: TGTGCCAGCAGCTTGAAGCGGGGGGGAGTTGTGGATACGCAGTATTTT
CDR3aa: CASSLKRGGVVDTQYF
d_gene: TRBD2
abundance: few
j_gene: TRBJ2-3
v_gene: TRBV5-6

CDR3nt: TGTGCCAGCAGCAGAGCCAGGAGCAGCGGCACAGATACGCAGTATTTT
CDR3aa: CASSRARSSGTDTQYF
d_gene: -
abundance: -
j_gene: TRBJ2-3
v_gene: TRBV7-8

CDR3nt: TGTGCCAGCAGCGCGGACCGACGGGGTGGCTACACCTTC
CDR3aa: CASSADRRGGYTF
d_gene: -
abundance: -
j_gene: TRBJ1-2
v_gene: TRBV9

CDR3nt: TGTGCCACCAGTCTTAGCGGGGCCGGGGAGCTGTTTTTT
CDR3aa: CATSLSGAGELFF
d_gene: TRBD2
abundance: -
j_gene: TRBJ2-2
v_gene: TRBV24-1

CDR3nt: TGTGCCAGCAGCCCTAAACAAGGCTCCTCCGGGGAGCTGTTTTTT
CDR3aa: CASSPKQGSSGELFF
d_gene: -
abundance: -
j_gene: TRBJ2-2
v_gene: TRBV7-6

CDR3nt: TGTGCCAGCAGCTCCTCGAACACTGAAGCTTTCTTT
CDR3aa: CASSSSNTEAFF
d_gene: -
abundance: -
j_gene: TRBJ1-1
v_gene: TRBV5-6

CDR3nt: TGTGCCAGCAGTTTACAACTGGACTATGGCTACACCTTC
CDR3aa: CASSLQLDYGYTF
d_gene: -
abundance: -
j_gene: TRBJ1-2
v_gene: TRBV27

CDR3nt: TGTGCCAGCGGTTTGGGACTGAACTCTGGGGCCAACGTCCTGACTTTC
CDR3aa: CASGLGLNSGANVLTF
d_gene: -
abundance: few
j_gene: TRBJ2-6
v_gene: TRBV6-5

CDR3nt: TGTGCCAGCAGTCCAGGAGTGGGACACCCTGACAATGAGCAGTTCTTC
CDR3aa: CASSPGVGHPDNEQFF
d_gene: -
abundance: once
j_gene: TRBJ2-1
v_gene: TRBV27

CDR3nt: TGTGCCAGCAGTCAAGCGGCCGGGTGGACTGAAGCTTTCTTT
CDR3aa: CASSQAAGWTEAFF
d_gene: -
abundance: -
j_gene: TRBJ1-1
v_gene: TRBV6-1

CDR3nt: TGCGCCAGCAGTGAGTCCCCGGGGAACTATGGCTACACCTTC
CDR3aa: CASSESPGNYGYTF
d_gene: -
abundance: -
j_gene: TRBJ1-2
v_gene: TRBV10-2

CDR3nt: TGTGCCAGCAGCTCCCAGACAGGAGAAGGCTATGGCTACACCTTC
CDR3aa: CASSSQTGEGYGYTF
d_gene: -
abundance: -
j_gene: TRBJ1-2
v_gene: TRBV9

CDR3nt: TGTGCCTGGAGTTCAGGGGACTATGGCTACACCTTC
CDR3aa: CAWSSGDYGYTF
d_gene: -
abundance: few
j_gene: TRBJ1-2
v_gene: TRBV30

CDR3nt: TGTGCCAGCAGTTACCCCGCGCGAGAGGGGGCCGGGGAGCTGTTTTTT
CDR3aa: CASSYPAREGAGELFF
d_gene: -
abundance: -
j_gene: TRBJ2-2
v_gene: TRBV6-5

CDR3nt: TGCGCCAGCAGCTCGGGGAGGGTCGAGCAGTACTTC
CDR3aa: CASSSGRVEQYF
d_gene: TRBD2
abundance: -
j_gene: TRBJ2-7
v_gene: TRBV5-1

CDR3nt: TGTGCCAGCAGCCTCACAGATACGCAGTATTTT
CDR3aa: CASSLTDTQYF
d_gene: -
abundance: -
j_gene: TRBJ2-3
v_gene: TRBV7-9

CDR3nt: TGTGCCAGCAGCTTAGACGGGTACACCGGGGAGCTGTTTTTT
CDR3aa: CASSLDGYTGELFF
d_gene: -
abundance: -
j_gene: TRBJ2-2
v_gene: TRBV7-8

CDR3nt: TGTGCCAGCAGACGCGGGACCAGTGAGGTCTATGGCTACACCTTC
CDR3aa: CASRRGTSEVYGYTF
d_gene: -
abundance: once
j_gene: TRBJ1-2
v_gene: TRBV7-9

CDR3nt: TGTGCCAGCAGCGTAGCCGTAAATGAAAAACTGTTTTTT
CDR3aa: CASSVAVNEKLFF
d_gene: -
abundance: -
j_gene: TRBJ1-4
v_gene: TRBV9

CDR3nt: TGTGCCAGCAGCCGACAGGTCGGGGGCTTTAACTATGGCTACACCTTC
CDR3aa: CASSRQVGGFNYGYTF
d_gene: -
abundance: -
j_gene: TRBJ1-2
v_gene: TRBV28

CDR3nt: TGTGCCAGCAGCTTAAGCGGGACCCAAGAGACCCAGTACTTC
CDR3aa: CASSLSGTQETQYF
d_gene: TRBD2
abundance: -
j_gene: TRBJ2-5
v_gene: TRBV11-3

CDR3nt: TGTGCCAGCTCACCACCCCAGGGAGGAGAGACCCAGTACTTC
CDR3aa: CASSPPQGGETQYF
d_gene: -
abundance: -
j_gene: TRBJ2-5
v_gene: TRBV18

CDR3nt: TGTGCCAGTAGTATAGAGGATGGACCCTCCTACGAGCAGTACTTC
CDR3aa: CASSIEDGPSYEQYF
d_gene: -
abundance: -
j_gene: TRBJ2-7
v_gene: TRBV19

CDR3nt: TGTGCCAGCAGCTTAGAACTAACAGATACGCAGTATTTT
CDR3aa: CASSLELTDTQYF
d_gene: -
abundance: -
j_gene: TRBJ2-3
v_gene: TRBV7-2

CDR3nt: TGTGCCAGCAGTTTGGAACAGGGGGCACGGAGCAAACTGTTTTTT
CDR3aa: CASSLEQGARSKLFF
d_gene: TRBD1
abundance: -
j_gene: TRBJ1-4
v_gene: TRBV2

CDR3nt: TGTGCCAGCAGTTACTCGATCGGGAACTGGGACGGCTACACCTTC
CDR3aa: CASSYSIGNWDGYTF
d_gene: -
abundance: -
j_gene: TRBJ1-2
v_gene: TRBV6-5

CDR3nt: TGTGCCAGCAGCTTAGGGCGGGGGAGCTACAATGAGCAGTTCTTC
CDR3aa: CASSLGRGSYNEQFF
d_gene: TRBD2
abundance: -
j_gene: TRBJ2-1
v_gene: TRBV7-3

CDR3nt: TGTGCCAGCTCCGGGACAGCCTACGAGCAGTACTTC
CDR3aa: CASSGTAYEQYF
d_gene: -
abundance: -
j_gene: TRBJ2-7
v_gene: TRBV21-1

CDR3nt: TGTGCCAGCAGGGAGACAGGGGGCTTAGATGGCTACACCTTC
CDR3aa: CASRETGGLDGYTF
d_gene: TRBD1
abundance: -
j_gene: TRBJ1-2
v_gene: TRBV2

CDR3nt: TGTGCCAGCAGCTTAGGACCCCGGGGGAACTATGGCTACACCTTC
CDR3aa: CASSLGPRGNYGYTF
d_gene: -
abundance: -
j_gene: TRBJ1-2
v_gene: TRBV11-2

CDR3nt: TGTGCCAGTAGTCCGGACAGGGGGCTCCAGCCCCAGCATTTT
CDR3aa: CASSPDRGLQPQHF
d_gene: TRBD1
abundance: -
j_gene: TRBJ1-5
v_gene: TRBV19

CDR3nt: TGTGCCAGCAGTTACGGGGTCGGCAGCTACAATGAGCAGTTCTTC
CDR3aa: CASSYGVGSYNEQFF
d_gene: -
abundance: -
j_gene: TRBJ2-1
v_gene: TRBV6-5

CDR3nt: TGTGCCAGCACCCAGACAGGGCTGAACACTGAAGCTTTCTTT
CDR3aa: CASTQTGLNTEAFF
d_gene: TRBD1
abundance: once
j_gene: TRBJ1-1
v_gene: TRBV3-1/TRBV3-2

CDR3nt: TGTGCCAGCAGCCTTGTAGCGGGGGCCCTCCTTCAGTACTTC
CDR3aa: CASSLVAGALLQYF
d_gene: TRBD2
abundance: -
j_gene: TRBJ2-4
v_gene: TRBV3-1/TRBV3-2

CDR3nt: TGTGCCAGCAGCTTGGCCGGGTTCCCTAGCTACACCTTC
CDR3aa: CASSLAGFPSYTF
d_gene: -
abundance: -
j_gene: TRBJ1-2
v_gene: TRBV5-4

CDR3nt: TGTGCCAGCAGGGGGGGGAACACCGGGGAGCTGTTTTTT
CDR3aa: CASRGGNTGELFF
d_gene: -
abundance: -
j_gene: TRBJ2-2
v_gene: TRBV27

CDR3nt: TGCGCCAGCAGTAGACAGGGGGCTAGCACTGAAGCTTTCTTT
CDR3aa: CASSRQGASTEAFF
d_gene: TRBD1
abundance: -
j_gene: TRBJ1-1
v_gene: TRBV4-1

CDR3nt: TGTGCCAGCAGCTTAGCCCGACTAGCGGGGGCCCACAATGAGCAGTTCTTC
CDR3aa: CASSLARLAGAHNEQFF
d_gene: TRBD2
abundance: -
j_gene: TRBJ2-1
v_gene: TRBV11-2

CDR3nt: TGCAGTGCTAGTGAAACGGGGGGGCCCACAGATACGCAGTATTTT
CDR3aa: CSASETGGPTDTQYF
d_gene: TRBD2
abundance: -
j_gene: TRBJ2-3
v_gene: TRBV20-1

CDR3nt: TGTGCCAGCAGTTTGGTCTCGGTTGGTGAGCAGTTCTTC
CDR3aa: CASSLVSVGEQFF
d_gene: -
abundance: -
j_gene: TRBJ2-1
v_gene: TRBV6-2/TRBV6-3

CDR3nt: TGTGCCAGCTCACCAGGGGCAACTAATGAAAAACTGTTTTTT
CDR3aa: CASSPGATNEKLFF
d_gene: -
abundance: -
j_gene: TRBJ1-4
v_gene: TRBV18

CDR3nt: TGCGCCAGCAGCCAGGGGTACAGGGATCCCACTGAAGCTTTCTTT
CDR3aa: CASSQGYRDPTEAFF
d_gene: -
abundance: -
j_gene: TRBJ1-1
v_gene: TRBV4-1

CDR3nt: TGTGCCAGTAGCAAGGCCGTGAGTGGCGCGAATGAAAAACTGTTTTTT
CDR3aa: CASSKAVSGANEKLFF
d_gene: -
abundance: -
j_gene: TRBJ1-4
v_gene: TRBV19

CDR3nt: TGTGCCAGCAGCCTTAGGACAGAAGGGGCTGAAGCTTTCTTT
CDR3aa: CASSLRTEGAEAFF
d_gene: -
abundance: -
j_gene: TRBJ1-1
v_gene: TRBV2

CDR3nt: TGTGCCAGCAGCGCAAGCGGGGGTTTAAGGTACGAGCAGTACTTC
CDR3aa: CASSASGGLRYEQYF
d_gene: TRBD2
abundance: -
j_gene: TRBJ2-7
v_gene: TRBV7-9